This T cell receptor beta chain was recovered during a study of identical twins. Overall study findings and caveats: Zero-insertion results could be subject to partial confounding by invariant MAIT and iNKT cells. Carriage of fewer insertions was seen in abundant cord blood beta clonotypes, whereas memory repertoires showed none.

CDR3 size: 12 residues. V lost 7 bases, J lost 0 bases, and 4 bases lay in between. For this clonotype: What it binds is not known.

Every one of the donors was a healthy Caucasian. Template switching introduced a universal primer site, and the cDNA bore unique molecular identifiers. MiXCR was run by TCRdb on the 5' RACE reads, yielding one entry per CDR3 protein. Altogether 400,000 or so distinct CDR3 sequences are present, around 9.7% being singletons, with the ten largest covering more than 8%. This chain joins TRBV12-3 or TRBV12-4 and TRBJ2-4; unclear D gene. The receptor was derived from a woman in her forties or fifties in good health. Sequenced material: naive T cells sorted from blood. The DNA of the CDR3 is TGTGCCAGCACCAGAGCCAAAAACATTCAGTACTTC. Its translation is CASTRAKNIQYF.